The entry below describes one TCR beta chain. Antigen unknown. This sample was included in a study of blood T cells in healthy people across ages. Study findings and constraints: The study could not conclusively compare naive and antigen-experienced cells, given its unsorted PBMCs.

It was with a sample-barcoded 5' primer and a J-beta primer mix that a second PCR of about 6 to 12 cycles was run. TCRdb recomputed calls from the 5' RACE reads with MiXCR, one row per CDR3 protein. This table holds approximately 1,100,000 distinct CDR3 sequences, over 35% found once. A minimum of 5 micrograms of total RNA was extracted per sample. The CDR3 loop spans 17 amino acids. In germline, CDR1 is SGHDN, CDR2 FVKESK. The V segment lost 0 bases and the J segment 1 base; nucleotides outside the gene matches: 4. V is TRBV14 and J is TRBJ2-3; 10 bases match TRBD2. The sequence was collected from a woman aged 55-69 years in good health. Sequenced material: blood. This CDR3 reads CASSQDLGLAGTDTQYF. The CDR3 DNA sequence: TGTGCCAGCAGCCAAGATCTCGGACTAGCGGGCACAGATACGCAGTATTTT. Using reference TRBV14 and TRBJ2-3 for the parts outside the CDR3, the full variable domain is EAGVTQFPSHSVIEKGQTVTLRCDPISGHDNLYWYRRVMGKEIKFLLHFVKESKQDESGMPNNRFLAERTGGTYSTLKVQPAELEDSGVYFCASSQDLGLAGTDTQYFGPGTRLTVL.